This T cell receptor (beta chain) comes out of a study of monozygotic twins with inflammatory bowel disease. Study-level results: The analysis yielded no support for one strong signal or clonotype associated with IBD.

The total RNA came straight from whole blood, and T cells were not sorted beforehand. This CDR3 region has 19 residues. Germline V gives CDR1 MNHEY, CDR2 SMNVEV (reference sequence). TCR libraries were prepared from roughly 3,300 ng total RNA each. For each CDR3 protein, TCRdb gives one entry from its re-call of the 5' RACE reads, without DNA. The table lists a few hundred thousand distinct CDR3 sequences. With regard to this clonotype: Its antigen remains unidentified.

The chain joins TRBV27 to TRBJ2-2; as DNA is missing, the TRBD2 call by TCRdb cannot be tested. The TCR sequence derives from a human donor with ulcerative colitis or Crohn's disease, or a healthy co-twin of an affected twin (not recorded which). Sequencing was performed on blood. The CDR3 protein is CASSSRLAGGPQPTGELFF.